The entry below describes one TCR beta chain. The antigen is unknown. Trimming shortened V by 2 bases and J by 10 bases, and 15 bases separated the two germline ends. Germline V lookup: CDR1 GTSNPN, CDR2 SVGIG (reference sequence). This CDR3 is 12 amino acids long. The data originate from a study of cytomegalovirus exposure and HLA in healthy donors. Overall study: Early released data comprised 80 million or so unique TCRs from HLA-typed donors. Study findings and constraints: Serostatus for CMV was the only available immune exposure information.

A multiplex PCR was run with 60 Vbeta primers and 13 Jbeta primers. Study processing details: Later reanalysis found roughly 80 million unique TCR beta chains, around 9.9 million of them shared. Generated by immunoSEQ multiplex PCR, the TCRdb table keeps only in-frame clones and is missing some. The V and J calls and clone size are taken from that table; D and trimming were inferred from the DNA. Of 150,000 to 200,000 clones in the sample, around 63% were seen once. Sequencing input: PBMCs. The receptor comes from a woman aged 18-35 years in good health and CMV-seropositive. V is TRBV30 and J is TRBJ2-7; no clear D gene. CDR3 DNA: TGTGCCTGGAGTCTAGAGCCATTGCGCCAGTACTTC. It specifies CAWSLEPLRQYF.